This T cell receptor beta chain was retrieved from a study of blood T cell repertoires in COVID-19. Libraries were prepared by immunoSEQ multiplex PCR; TCRdb keeps only in-frame clonotypes and omits some of them. Of under 85,000 clones listed, about three quarters are singletons. The CDR3 loop spans 14 amino acids. Germline V lookup: CDR1 SGHTA, CDR2 FQGNSA. V shed 7 bases and J 4 bases; nucleotides not matched to a gene: 3. This chain connects TRBV7-2 to TRBJ2-1; 11 bases match TRBD2. Sequenced material: peripheral blood. The TCR comes from an elderly man with acute or convalescent COVID-19. This chain's CDR3 is CASTWTSGYNEQFF. CDR3 coding DNA: TGTGCCAGCACCTGGACTAGCGGGTACAATGAGCAGTTCTTC.